A selection of T cell receptor beta chains follows, all from one sample in a study of cytomegalovirus exposure and HLA in healthy donors. Only in-frame clones appear in the TCRdb table, and some are missing; sequencing was by immunoSEQ multiplex PCR. This sample carries 120,000 or so clones, about 74% of them seen once, and the ten largest clones take 5.8%. Sequenced: PBMCs. These receptors originate from a woman in her 50s in good health and CMV-seropositive. CDR3s include the opening cysteine and the closing phenylalanine or tryptophan. The D gene is left open where the match is weak. The size entry is marked missing in some rows and otherwise reads once, few, many or a size class.

DNA,CDR3,size,V,D,J,length
TGTGCCAGCAGCACCCCGGGACTAGTCGTCCTGGGGCAGTTCTTC,CASSTPGLVVLGQFF,-,TRBV27,TRBD2,TRBJ2-1,15
TGTGCCAGCAGCTTGGTTCGAGCTAACTATGGCTACACCTTC,CASSLVRANYGYTF,-,TRBV5-6,-,TRBJ1-2,14
TGTGCCAGCTCACCGGTCGGGGGGACAGGGAAGCGATCACCCCTCCACTTT,CASSPVGGTGKRSPLHF,-,TRBV18,TRBD1,TRBJ1-6,17
TGTGCCAGCAGCTTAGTTGGACAGGGGGGCCAAGAGACCCAGTACTTC,CASSLVGQGGQETQYF,-,TRBV5-6,TRBD1,TRBJ2-5,16
TGTGCCACCGGGGACATTAGCAATCAGCCCCAGCATTTT,CATGDISNQPQHF,-,TRBV6-1,-,TRBJ1-5,13
TGTGCCAGCAGCTTAGATGACGGGGTTGAGACCCAGTACTTC,CASSLDDGVETQYF,-,TRBV11-3,-,TRBJ2-5,14
TGTGCCAGCAGCGTATCCGGTCGTAGGGGGCAAGACGAGCAGTACTTC,CASSVSGRRGQDEQYF,-,TRBV9,TRBD1,TRBJ2-7,16
TGTGCCAGCAACCAACTACAGGGGGCAACTGAAGCTTTCTTT,CASNQLQGATEAFF,-,TRBV11-3,TRBD1,TRBJ1-1,14
TGTGCCAGCAGTGAATGGGGGGACGTTGGTAATGAAAAACTGTTTTTT,CASSEWGDVGNEKLFF,few,TRBV6-1,-,TRBJ1-4,16
TGTGCCAGCAGCAGTACCATCCAGGGGTGGAGCACAGATACGCAGTATTTT,CASSSTIQGWSTDTQYF,-,TRBV5-6,-,TRBJ2-3,17
TGTGCCAGCAGTTGGGGGGGGGTGGGCTACGAGCAGTACTTC,CASSWGGVGYEQYF,-,TRBV6-6,TRBD2,TRBJ2-7,14
TGTGCCAGCAGCTTGACAATTACCTACGAGCAGTACTTC,CASSLTITYEQYF,-,TRBV7-2,-,TRBJ2-7,13
TGTGCCAGCTCCACAAGCGGGGGGGCCGATGAGCAGTTCTTC,CASSTSGGADEQFF,-,TRBV5-4,TRBD2,TRBJ2-1,14
TGTGCCAGCAGCGATCTAGCTAGAGGCACAGATACGCAGTATTTT,CASSDLARGTDTQYF,-,TRBV7-8,-,TRBJ2-3,15
TGTGCCTGGAGTGTAATCCTCGGGGGGGATTATGGCTACACCTTC,CAWSVILGGDYGYTF,-,TRBV30,-,TRBJ1-2,15
TGTGCCAGCAGCGAGCGGGAGGATGAGCAGTTCTTC,CASSEREDEQFF,once,TRBV2,TRBD2,TRBJ2-1,12
TGTGGGGAGACAGGGGGCGAGGCTGAAGCTTTCTTT,CGETGGEAEAFF,few,TRBV6-6,TRBD1,TRBJ1-1,12
TGTGCCAGCAGCTTAATGGCGGTTCGTACCTACGAGCAGTACTTC,CASSLMAVRTYEQYF,-,TRBV7-6,-,TRBJ2-7,15
TGTGCCAGCAGCGGGAAACAGGACCCTAATGAAAAACTGTTTTTT,CASSGKQDPNEKLFF,-,TRBV5-4,-,TRBJ1-4,15
TGCAGCGTACCCCGAGCGGGGAGCACAGATACGCAGTATTTT,CSVPRAGSTDTQYF,-,TRBV29-1,TRBD2,TRBJ2-3,14